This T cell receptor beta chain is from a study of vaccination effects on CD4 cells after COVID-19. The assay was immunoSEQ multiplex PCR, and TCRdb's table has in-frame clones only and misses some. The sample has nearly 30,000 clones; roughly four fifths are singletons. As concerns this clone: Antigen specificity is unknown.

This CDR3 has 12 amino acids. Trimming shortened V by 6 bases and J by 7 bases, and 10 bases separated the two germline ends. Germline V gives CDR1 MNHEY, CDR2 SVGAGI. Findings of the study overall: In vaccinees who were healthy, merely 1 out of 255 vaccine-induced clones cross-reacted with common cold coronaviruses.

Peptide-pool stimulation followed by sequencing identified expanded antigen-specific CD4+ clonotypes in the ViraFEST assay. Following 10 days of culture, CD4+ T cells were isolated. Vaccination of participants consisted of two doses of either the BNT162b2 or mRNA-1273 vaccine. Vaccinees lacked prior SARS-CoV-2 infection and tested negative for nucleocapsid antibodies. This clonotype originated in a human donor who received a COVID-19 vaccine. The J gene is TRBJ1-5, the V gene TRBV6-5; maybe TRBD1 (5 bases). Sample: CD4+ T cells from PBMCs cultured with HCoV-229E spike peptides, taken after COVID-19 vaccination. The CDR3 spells CASRNWDQPQHF. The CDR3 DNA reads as TGTGCCAGCAGGAACTGGGACCAGCCCCAGCATTTT.